This TCR beta chain comes out of a study of blood T cell repertoires in COVID-19. In the study overall: Acute and convalescent COVID-19 samples came from the United States, Italy and Spain. PBMCs, B-cell-depleted T cells, or T cells provided the cDNA or gDNA that made up the material.

In germline, CDR1 is SGHRS, CDR2 YFSETQ. The V end lost 4 bases, the J end lost 5 bases, and 25 bases lay between the germline ends. This CDR3 has 17 residues. Authors' data handling: From reference gene primer amplification, estimates of nucleated cell counts were derived. Produced via immunoSEQ multiplex PCR; TCRdb's table is partial and in-frame only. The V and J calls and clone size come from that table; D and trimming were worked out from the DNA. The sample lists about 440,000 clones, 85% to 90% occurring once. Sequencing was performed on peripheral blood. The rearrangement joins TRBV5-1 to TRBJ2-7, with TRBD2 as a possible D gene (5 bases). The sequence was obtained from a woman aged 25-40 years with acute or convalescent COVID-19. The CDR3 coding sequence is TGCGCCAGCAGCCCTACCCTCGGACCGAGGGATTGGGACGAGCAGTACTTC. Translated: CASSPTLGPRDWDEQYF. The full variable domain, rest sourced from reference TRBV5-1 and TRBJ2-7, is KAGVTQTPRYLIKTRGQQVTLSCSPISGHRSVSWYQQTPGQGLQFLFEYFSETQRNKGNFPGRFSGRQFSNSRSEMNVSTLELGDSALYLCASSPTLGPRDWDEQYFGPGTRLTVT.